The T cell receptor beta chain under discussion was sequenced for a study of T cell responses to AZD1222 COVID-19 vaccine (dated by TCRdb to the early 2020s). Background on the whole study: Because spike-specific TCR depth and breadth did not differ between the two schedules, AZD1222 recipients who got a second dose at roughly 4 weeks were pooled with those who got a second dose at roughly 12 weeks. A total of 230 to 250 trial participants underwent TCR sequencing, of whom some 210 received two doses of AZD1222 and about 26 received two doses of the MenACWY control vaccine. Enrollment into the trials was organized by age into subgroups of 18-55, 56-69 and 70-plus years, and those subgroups contained approximately 150, 30 and 60 TCR-sequenced participants, respectively. On the study overall, not on this receptor specifically: Nearly half of unique spike-specific TCRs reportedly recognized epitopes outside regions mutated in the B.1.351 and B.1.1.7 variants. The vaccine-associated CD4 TCRs covered the entire spike protein, and the dominant responses fell in regions 160-218 and 743-854. Conclusions about previously exposed vaccinees are limited, since just five or six AZD1222 recipients were seropositive for SARS-CoV-2 at baseline. In the small 56-69-year group, the increase in depth fell short of significance, most likely because of low power. After two AZD1222 doses, spike-specific TCR breadth and depth were significantly higher than at day 0 and than in MenACWY recipients. No day 14 peak-response samples were available, so repertoires were characterized only after the peak T cell response. Participants were mostly white British, with more females than males. The authors suggested clonal diversity may have been underestimated.

The CDR3 regions of human TCRbeta chains were analyzed by immunosequencing. The authors processed their data as follows. TCRs in the repertoires were matched against a reference library of SARS-CoV-2-specific TCRs that had been generated with the MIRA antigen-specificity platform. Breadth meant the fraction of unique TCRs that were SARS-CoV-2-associated, whereas depth meant the fraction of total T cells that were SARS-CoV-2-associated. Using the MIRA data, each spike-specific TCR was mapped to the spike region that the TCR reacts to and placed in a CD4 or CD8 class. Log10-transformed breadth and depth values were compared by one-way ANOVA with Sidak's multiple comparisons tests. The table was pulled from immuneACCESS by TCRdb, which kept in-frame rearrangements only. Such tables lose some clones; where checked, under half of the loss comes from unresolved V genes, and the rest has no known cause. The V and J calls and clone size were taken over from that table, and D and trimming were inferred from the DNA. The sample includes some 120,000 clones, with about 91% observed a single time. In total, the top ten clones hold approximately 9.6% of the sample.

A word on this clone: Its antigen remains undetermined. It has no much larger one-base neighbor in the sample; base qualities were not kept.

The label giving this sample's time point can be read as: baseline before first vaccination. Samples from vaccinated people were obtained from the UK trials COV001 and COV002, which included a single-blind randomized controlled phase 2/3 trial of AZD1222 (ChAdOx1 nCoV-19) in healthy adults. For TCRbeta chain sequencing, PBMC samples were collected from trial participants at day 0 and at day 28 after the second dose. Inclusive of the bounding cysteine and phenylalanine, the CDR3 is 15 residues long. Only the CDR3 DNA is retained, 45 bases long and in frame from the first base. Trimming leaves V shorter by 6 bases and J shorter by 1 base, with the junction holding 5 bases beyond the gene matches. CDR1 and CDR2, per the germline V gene, are MNHEY and SVGAGI.

This TCR was recovered from an adult in good health. The sequence links TRBV6-5 to TRBJ1-4, with TRBD1 matching 7 junction bases. Material: peripheral blood, obtained on day 0 of AZD1222 vaccination. The sequenced DNA is TGTGCCAGCAGACTCCGACAGGGAACTAATGAAAAACTGTTTTTT. This is translated as CASRLRQGTNEKLFF.